The clone carrying this T cell receptor beta chain was counted between two and nine times. Its matching antigen is unknown. Donors underwent one heparinised blood draw, 90 to 150 mL on average. These data belong to a study of beta chain features in type 1 diabetes. Study-level findings and limits: Among type 1 diabetes patients, VDJ junctions had fewer insertions and more deletions. Patients with Type 1 diabetes showed moderately but significantly shorter TCRB CDR3s in all four CD4+ subsets. With patients and controls alike, PCR might favor shorter templates to an equal degree.

The entirety of the isolated RNA underwent reverse transcription, so expressed TCRB transcripts were sequenced. Each sample of naive, central memory or regulatory T cells had, on average, approximately 3.5 million reads. Libraries were prepared by immunoSEQ multiplex PCR; TCRdb keeps only in-frame clonotypes and omits some of them. The sample lists around 650,000 clones; roughly 12% were seen once. The source is a man between 25 and 39 years old with type 1 diabetes. Material: naive CD4+ T cells from blood.

CDR3 protein: CASSLAVTGRDEQYF. The CDR3 bases are TGTGCCAGCAGCTTAGCGGTGACAGGTAGGGACGAGCAGTACTTC. The chain combines TRBV7-2 with TRBJ2-7, with a possible D match to TRBD1 (6 bases). The germline V gene encodes CDR1 SGHTA and CDR2 FQGNSA. V dropped 0 bases and J dropped 5 bases, with 14 bases sitting between them. The CDR3 totals 15 residues.